Listed here are 8 T cell receptor beta chains from one sample, sequenced in a study of shared clonotypes between healthy human individuals. The protocol was immunoSEQ multiplex PCR, while the TCRdb copy is restricted to in-frame clones and leaves out a portion. The sample lists about 490,000 clones; about 82% were seen once. The specimen sequenced was PBMCs. These receptors were taken from a middle-aged woman in good health. Some clones in this sample may be carry-over from other donors' samples.

Ten or more counts support this clone. Other DNA sequences in this sample translate to the same CDR3. This chain links TRBV30 with TRBJ1-3; 8 nucleotides match TRBD1. V lost 4 bases and J lost 0; bases outside the gene matches: 5. Germline V lookup: CDR1 GTSNPN, CDR2 SVGIG (reference sequence). The CDR3 totals 15 residues. The CDR3 reads CAWTLGQVSGNTIYF. The CDR3 DNA reads TGTGCCTGGACCCTGGGACAGGTCTCTGGAAACACCATATATTTT.

Here the CDR3 DNA reads TGTGCCAGCAGTGGGTCGGGAGCACGAGATCGCAATGAGCAGTTCTTC. Amino acids: CASSGSGARDRNEQFF. The chain carries TRBV13 and TRBJ2-1; possible D gene TRBD2, 6 bases. Trimming stripped 6 bases from V and 6 bases from J, with 21 bases between. In germline, CDR1 is PRHDT, CDR2 FYEKMQ (reference sequence). This CDR3 has 16 amino acids.

The chain recombines TRBV7-2 with TRBJ1-3; D is unclear. The CDR3 covers 16 residues. Trimming took 1 base from V and 2 from J, leaving 12 bases between them. CDR1 and CDR2 from the germline V gene are SGHTA and FQGNSA. The CDR3 sequence is CASSLEGRSTGNTIYF. As DNA, the CDR3 is TGTGCCAGCAGCTTAGAGGGCAGGTCCACTGGAAACACCATATATTTT. Drawing the rest from reference TRBV7-2 and TRBJ1-3, the complete variable domain is GAGVSQSPSNKVTEKGKDVELRCDPISGHTALYWYRQSLGQGLEFLIYFQGNSAPDKSGLPSDRFSAERTGGSVSTLTIQRTQQEDSAVYLCASSLEGRSTGNTIYFGEGSWLTVV.

This clone has a single count. This sequence joins TRBV7-3 and TRBJ1-5; TRBD1 aligns across 7 bases. Germline V lookup: CDR1 SGHTA, CDR2 FQGTGA. V was clipped by 5 bases and J by 5 bases; unmatched bases: 3. The CDR3 covers 13 residues. CDR3 region: CASSVDRDQPQHF. The CDR3 DNA follows: TGTGCCAGCAGCGTCGACAGGGATCAGCCCCAGCATTTT.

The chain combines TRBV2 with TRBJ1-1, with D maybe TRBD1 (6 bases). CDR1 and CDR2 (germline): SNHLY, FYNNEI. Trimming took off 6 bases at V and 1 base at J, with 15 bases between the two ends. The CDR3 consists of 15 residues. CDR3: CASSPQGLGNTEAFF. The CDR3 DNA reads as TGTGCCAGCAGCCCACAGGGTCTAGGGAACACTGAAGCTTTCTTT.

This clone was picked up a small number of times. This chain connects TRBV28 to TRBJ1-5, with D unclear. The CDR3 totals 15 residues. The V gene lost 6 bases and the J gene lost 1 base, with 13 bases spanning the gap. The germline V gene has CDR1 MDHEN and CDR2 SYDVKM. The CDR3 DNA sequence: TGTGCCAGCAGAAGAACACGAGCCAGCAATCAGCCCCAGCATTTT. This gives the protein CASRRTRASNQPQHF. The full variable domain, rest sourced from reference TRBV28 and TRBJ1-5, is DVKVTQSSRYLVKRTGEKVFLECVQDMDHENMFWYRQDPGLGLRLIYFSYDVKMKEKGDIPEGYSVSREKKERFSLILESASTNQTSMYLCASRRTRASNQPQHFGDGTRLSIL.

This chain joins TRBV28 and TRBJ1-4; D uncertain. The CDR3 contains 15 residues. V shed 3 bases and J shed 7 bases, with 15 bases lying between them. Germline lookup yields CDR1 MDHEN and CDR2 SYDVKM. CDR3 DNA: TGTGCCAGCAGTTTGGCGGATGGGGTTGGTGAAAAACTGTTTTTT. Residues: CASSLADGVGEKLFF.

This clone was picked up a small number of times. The rearrangement joins TRBV29-1 to TRBJ2-2; TRBD1 matches at 7 bases. Germline loops: CDR1 SQVTM, CDR2 ANQGSEA. This CDR3 is built from 14 residues. The J segment lost 1 base and the V segment lost 7 bases, leaving 6 bases of the junction unmatched. CDR3 in DNA: TGCAGCGCTTACCGGGACAGGAACACCGGGGAGCTGTTTTTT. It is translated as CSAYRDRNTGELFF.